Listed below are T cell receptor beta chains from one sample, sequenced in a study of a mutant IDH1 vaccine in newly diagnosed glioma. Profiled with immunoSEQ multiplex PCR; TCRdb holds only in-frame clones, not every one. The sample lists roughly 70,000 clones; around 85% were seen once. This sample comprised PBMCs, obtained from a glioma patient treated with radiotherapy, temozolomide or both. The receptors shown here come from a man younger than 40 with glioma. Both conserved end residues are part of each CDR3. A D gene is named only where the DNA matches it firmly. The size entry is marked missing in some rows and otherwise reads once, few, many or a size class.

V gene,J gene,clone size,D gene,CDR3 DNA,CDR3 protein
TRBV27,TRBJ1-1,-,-,TGTGCCAGCAGTTCGGGTATGGGGAACACTGAAGCTTTCTTT,CASSSGMGNTEAFF
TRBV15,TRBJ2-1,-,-,TGTGCCACCAGCAGAGCCCGGACCAGCGATGAGCAGTTCTTC,CATSRARTSDEQFF
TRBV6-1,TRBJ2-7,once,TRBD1,TGTGCCAGCAGTGAAGGGACAGGGGGCTACGAGCAGTACTTC,CASSEGTGGYEQYF
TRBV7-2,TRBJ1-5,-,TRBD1,TGTGCCAGCAGCTTAGCGTATGGGACAGTCAATCAGCCCCAGCATTTT,CASSLAYGTVNQPQHF
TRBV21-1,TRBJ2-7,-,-,TGTGCCAGCAGCAAAGGAGGCCGCCAGGCGACAAGTATTACGATTCATGAAGGATCTGAACGGCAGTACTTC,CASSKGGRQATSITIHEGSERQYF
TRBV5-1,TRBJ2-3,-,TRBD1,TGCGCCAGCAGCGTGGGGACAGGGGGTAGGGCAGATACGCAGTATTTT,CASSVGTGGRADTQYF
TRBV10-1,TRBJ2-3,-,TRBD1,TGCGCCAGCAGTGGAACCCGGGACAGGGTTCATACGCAGTATTTT,CASSGTRDRVHTQYF
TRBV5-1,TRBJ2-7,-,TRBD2,TGCGCCAGCAGCCTACCGGCTAGCGGGGGTTACGAGCAGTACTTC,CASSLPASGGYEQYF
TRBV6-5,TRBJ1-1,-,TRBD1,TGTGCCAGCAGTTACTTCGGGACAGGGGATGCCACTGAAGCTTTCTTT,CASSYFGTGDATEAFF
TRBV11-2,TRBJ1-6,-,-,TGTGCCAGCAGCCGAACCTCCGGTACACCCCTCCACTTT,CASSRTSGTPLHF
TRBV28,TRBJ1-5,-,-,TGTGCCAGCAGTTTCAGCAATGGGGGGAATCAGCCCCAGCATTTT,CASSFSNGGNQPQHF
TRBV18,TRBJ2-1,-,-,TGTGCCAGCTCACCACAGCGAAACTCCTACAATGAGCAGTTCTTC,CASSPQRNSYNEQFF
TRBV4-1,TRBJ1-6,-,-,TGCGCCAGCAGCCCTCGGGGAGGGGCCGGGCAACCGAGTTCACCCCTCCACTTT,CASSPRGGAGQPSSPLHF
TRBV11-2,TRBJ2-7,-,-,TGTGCCAGCAGCTTATCCCGGGGACGGACTACCAACTACGAGCAGTACTTC,CASSLSRGRTTNYEQYF
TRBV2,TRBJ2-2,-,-,TGTGCCAGCAGCCAGGGAACCGGGGAGCTGTTTTTT,CASSQGTGELFF
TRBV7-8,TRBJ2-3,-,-,TGTGCCAGCAGCTTACGTGGGGGCCCCATGATGGCGCAGTATTTT,CASSLRGGPMMAQYF
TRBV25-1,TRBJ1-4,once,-,TGTGCCAGCAGTGATTTTTGGGGCGAAAAACTGTTTTTT,CASSDFWGEKLFF
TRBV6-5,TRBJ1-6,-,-,TGTGCCAGCAACCCCGCGGGTAATTCACCCCTCCACTTT,CASNPAGNSPLHF
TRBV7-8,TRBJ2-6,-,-,TGTGCCAGCAGCTTAGAACCCTCTGGGGCCAACGTCCTGACTTTC,CASSLEPSGANVLTF
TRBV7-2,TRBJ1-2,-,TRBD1,TGTGCCAGCAGCTTAGCGAGGGCGGACAGGGACTATGGCTACACCTTC,CASSLARADRDYGYTF
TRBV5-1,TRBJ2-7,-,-,TGCGCCAGCAGCCCGCGGTCAGCCTACGAGCAGTACTTC,CASSPRSAYEQYF
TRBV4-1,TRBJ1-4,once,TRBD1,TGCGCCAGCAGCCAAGATCGAGGAGTCAGTCGGACAGGCCTGAGTGAAAAACTGTTTTTT,CASSQDRGVSRTGLSEKLFF